The rows below give T cell receptor beta chains drawn from one sample of a study of blood T cells in healthy people across ages. TCRdb processed the 5' RACE reads anew with MiXCR; each CDR3 protein has one entry. The table shows roughly 800,000 distinct CDR3 sequences, with 58% occurring only once. The sample consisted of blood. Source of these receptors: a man aged 30-40 years in good health. The CDR3 runs from the conserved cysteine through the conserved F or W. A D gene is named only where the DNA matches it firmly. Part of the rows lack a size; the others show once, few, many or a class for expanded clones.

J gene | clone size | V gene | D gene | CDR3 DNA | CDR3 protein
TRBJ1-1 | once | TRBV7-9 | - | TGTGCCAGCAGCTTTCTTGGGGGCTCTGGCACTGAAGCTTTCTTT | CASSFLGGSGTEAFF
TRBJ2-3 | - | TRBV5-1 | TRBD2 | TGCGCCAGCAGCTCGGCGGATAGCGGGAGGACTACCCGGGCGCAGTATTTT | CASSSADSGRTTRAQYF
TRBJ2-1 | few | TRBV3-1 | TRBD2 | TGTGCCAGCAGCCAATCGGGACTAGCGGGGATCAATGAGCAGTTCTTC | CASSQSGLAGINEQFF
TRBJ1-5 | - | TRBV10-3 | - | TGTGCCATCAGTGAGTGGGGGGGGGGTGATCAGCCCCAGCATTTT | CAISEWGGGDQPQHF
TRBJ2-7 | - | TRBV11-1 | - | TGTGCCAGCAGCTTAGCCGGACCCTCGGACTATTACGAGCAGTACTTC | CASSLAGPSDYYEQYF
TRBJ2-3 | - | TRBV7-2 | - | TGTGCCAGCAGCTTAGGGGGGAGCCCTGATGCGCAGTATTTT | CASSLGGSPDAQYF
TRBJ2-4 | few | TRBV10-3 | - | TGTGCCATCAGTCCCGACTTAGCCAAAAACATTCAGTACTTC | CAISPDLAKNIQYF
TRBJ1-1 | - | TRBV10-3 | - | TGTGCCATCAGTGAGAGACATTTGAACACTGAAGCTTTCTTT | CAISERHLNTEAFF
TRBJ2-3 | - | TRBV20-1 | - | TGCAGTGCTAGAGAATACGTTGGGACAAGCACAGATACGCAGTATTTT | CSAREYVGTSTDTQYF
TRBJ1-2 | many | TRBV7-8 | TRBD1 | TGTGCCAGCAGCTCGCAAACCGGGACAGGGCCTTCTTTGAGCACCTTC | CASSSQTGTGPSLSTF
TRBJ2-3 | - | TRBV20-1 | TRBD2 | TGCAGTGCTACCCCACCTAGCGGGGTCACAGATACGCAGTATTTT | CSATPPSGVTDTQYF
TRBJ2-1 | - | TRBV6-2/TRBV6-3 | TRBD1 | TGTGCCAGCAGGGACAGGGAAAAGAGCTCCTACAATGAGCAGTTCTTC | CASRDREKSSYNEQFF
TRBJ2-5 | - | TRBV28 | - | TGTGCCAGCAGATATGGGCGAGAGACCCAGTACTTC | CASRYGRETQYF
TRBJ1-5 | - | TRBV27 | TRBD1 | TGTGCCAGCAGTTTGGGACAGGTTGGCCAGCCCCAGCATTTT | CASSLGQVGQPQHF
TRBJ2-7 | - | TRBV3-1 | TRBD1 | TGTGCCAGCAGCCGACAGACAGGGGGAGACGAGCAGTACTTC | CASSRQTGGDEQYF
TRBJ2-5 | few | TRBV20-1 | - | TGCAGTGCAGGCCCGACTCCCCAAGAGACCCAGTACTTC | CSAGPTPQETQYF
TRBJ1-5 | - | TRBV7-8 | TRBD1 | TGTGCCAGCAGCTTGGACAGGGCCTACAATCAGCCCCAGCATTTT | CASSLDRAYNQPQHF
TRBJ2-3 | - | TRBV20-1 | TRBD2 | TGCAGTGCGAGTCCGGGAGGTCGGGCCACAGATACGCAGTATTTT | CSASPGGRATDTQYF
TRBJ2-1 | many | TRBV7-9 | - | TGCGCCAGCAGCTTTGGGAATGAGCAGTTCTTC | CASSFGNEQFF
TRBJ2-7 | - | TRBV28 | TRBD1 | TGTGCCAGCAGTTCGGATCGGGACAGGCCATACGAGCAGTACTTC | CASSSDRDRPYEQYF
TRBJ2-7 | once | TRBV9 | - | TGTGCCAGCAGCGCGGGAGAGGGAGTATGGGCCGAGCAGTACTTC | CASSAGEGVWAEQYF
TRBJ2-5 | - | TRBV7-3 | TRBD2 | TGTGCCAGCAGCTTTGGACTAGCGGGAGTCATAGAGACCCAGTACTTC | CASSFGLAGVIETQYF
TRBJ1-2 | once | TRBV6-5 | - | TGTGCCAGCAGTCCCGGACGGGCCGGCGGCTACACCTTC | CASSPGRAGGYTF
TRBJ2-6 | - | TRBV25-1 | - | TGTGCCAGCAGTGCCCCCCCAGGTAGACTCTCTGGGGCCAACGTCCTGACTTTC | CASSAPPGRLSGANVLTF
TRBJ1-1 | - | TRBV7-2 | TRBD1 | TGTGCCAGCAGCTTTTTAACCCGGGACAGGGGCTTATTGAGGGCTGAAGCTTTCTTT | CASSFLTRDRGLLRAEAFF
TRBJ1-2 | few | TRBV29-1 | TRBD1 | TGCAGCGTTGAGGGGGGACAGAGCTACACCTTC | CSVEGGQSYTF
TRBJ1-3 | once | TRBV28 | - | TGTGCCAGCCGTCGTGGTGGTCCCGGAAACACCATATATTTT | CASRRGGPGNTIYF
TRBJ2-1 | - | TRBV7-3 | TRBD2 | TGTGCCAGCAGCTTTAGCGGGAGCTCGGGGAATGAGCAGTTCTTC | CASSFSGSSGNEQFF
TRBJ2-1 | - | TRBV28 | - | TGTGCCAGCAGTTTACCCAGGGGGGTTGAGCAGTTCTTC | CASSLPRGVEQFF
TRBJ2-7 | - | TRBV4-2 | TRBD2 | TGTGCCAGCAGCCAAGTTTCGCTAGCGGGAGCAAACGAGCAGTACTTC | CASSQVSLAGANEQYF
TRBJ2-1 | - | TRBV6-2/TRBV6-3 | - | TGTGCCAGCAGTTACTCGAAACCGAGCAATGAGCAGTTCTTC | CASSYSKPSNEQFF
TRBJ2-1 | - | TRBV14 | TRBD2 | TGTGCCAGCAGTGGGCTAGCGGGACTGAATGAGCAGTTCTTC | CASSGLAGLNEQFF
TRBJ2-5 | - | TRBV6-2/TRBV6-3 | - | TGTGCCAGCAGTTACTCGACTGGAGAGACCCAGTACTTC | CASSYSTGETQYF
TRBJ2-4 | few | TRBV7-3 | - | TGTGCCAGCAGCTTACACGGTGGCACCACCCCGTCGGTTCAGTACTTC | CASSLHGGTTPSVQYF
TRBJ1-2 | - | TRBV7-2 | - | TGTGCCAGTAGCTTAGAGACCCTTAGGTCGAACACCTTC | CASSLETLRSNTF
TRBJ1-2 | - | TRBV6-5 | - | TGTGCCAGCAAAGACCCTTCTAACTATGGCTACACCTTC | CASKDPSNYGYTF
TRBJ2-7 | - | TRBV11-2 | TRBD1 | TGTGCCAGCAGCATAGACAGGGACGAGCAGTACTTC | CASSIDRDEQYF
TRBJ2-1 | few | TRBV9 | - | TGTGCCAGCAGCGTAGGATGGGGGTTCATCAATGAGCAGTTCTTC | CASSVGWGFINEQFF
TRBJ2-1 | - | TRBV7-2 | - | TGTGCCAGCCAAAGGGTCGATGAGCAGTTCTTC | CASQRVDEQFF
TRBJ2-6 | - | TRBV20-1 | - | TGCAGTGCCAGAACTCCAGGGGCCTCTGGGGCCAACGTCCTGACTTTC | CSARTPGASGANVLTF